The 31 T cell receptor beta chains below come from one sample, sequenced in a study of CD8 T cells in ankylosing spondylitis. TCRdb recomputed calls from the 5' RACE reads with MiXCR, one row per CDR3 protein. The profile shows more than 100,000 distinct CDR3 sequences, about 10% of them singletons. Sequencing used blood, either unsorted or a sorted T cell fraction (not recorded which). These receptors all come from a female donor with ankylosing spondylitis or in good health (not recorded which).

This clonotype was recorded at least ten times. The chain carries TRBV5-1 and TRBJ2-5, with 8 bases lining up with TRBD1. The V gene end was trimmed by 0 bases and the J gene end by 14 bases; junction bases not matched to a gene: 3. The CDR3 sequence is 11 residues long. Germline CDR1 SGHRS, CDR2 YFSETQ. The CDR3 loop is CASSLGQGIYF. For the CDR3, the DNA is TGCGCCAGCAGCTTGGGACAGGGGATATACTTC.

This clonotype was seen only a few times. V is TRBV28 and J is TRBJ2-5; TRBD2 matches 9 bases. J gave up 4 bases and V 4 bases, and 10 bases lay outside the gene matches. CDR3 length: 16 amino acids. The germline CDR1 and CDR2 sequences are MDHEN and SYDVKM. CDR3 sequence: CASSSGAGGWGETQYF. CDR3 DNA sequence: TGTGCCAGCAGTTCGGGAGCGGGGGGCTGGGGAGAGACCCAGTACTTC. The full variable domain, its missing parts supplied by reference TRBV28 and TRBJ2-5, is DVKVTQSSRYLVKRTGEKVFLECVQDMDHENMFWYRQDPGLGLRLIYFSYDVKMKEKGDIPEGYSVSREKKERFSLILESASTNQTSMYLCASSSGAGGWGETQYFGPGTRLLVL.

This clonotype has more than one count but fewer than ten. V and J are TRBV5-1 and TRBJ1-1; D gene uncertain. V gave up 1 base and J gave up 1 base, with 8 bases separating them. CDR3 size: 14 residues. In germline, CDR1 is SGHRS, CDR2 YFSETQ. In DNA, the CDR3 is TGCGCCAGCAGCTTGCAGGCGGGGAACACTGAAGCTTTCTTT. Translation: CASSLQAGNTEAFF.

The chain uses TRBV28 and TRBJ2-5; D is possibly TRBD2 (7 bases). Trimming shortened V by 7 bases and J by 5 bases, and 20 bases separated the two germline ends. CDR1 and CDR2 (germline): MDHEN, SYDVKM. There are 15 residues in the CDR3. CDR3 DNA: TGTGCCAGCATCCCACTCGCGGGGGCCGGGGAGACCCAGTACTTC. This encodes CASIPLAGAGETQYF. Looking up the rest from reference TRBV28 and TRBJ2-5 gives the full variable domain: DVKVTQSSRYLVKRTGEKVFLECVQDMDHENMFWYRQDPGLGLRLIYFSYDVKMKEKGDIPEGYSVSREKKERFSLILESASTNQTSMYLCASIPLAGAGETQYFGPGTRLLVL.

This clonotype was detected ten times or more. The chain recombines TRBV12-3 or TRBV12-4 with TRBJ2-1; D is undetermined. Trimming shortened V by 5 bases and J by 5 bases, and 13 bases separated the two germline ends. The CDR3 length is 14 residues. The CDR3 DNA reads TGTGCCAGCAGTCTGGCGACGGAACACAATGAGCAGTTCTTC. This translates into CASSLATEHNEQFF.

This clonotype has a count of ten or more. The V call is TRBV11-2, the J call TRBJ2-1; D is uncertain. Trimming stripped 0 bases from V and 10 bases from J, with 10 bases between. CDR1 is SGHAT and CDR2 is FQNNGV in the germline V gene. The CDR3 consists of 13 residues. The CDR3 reads CASSLDRSSEQFF. CDR3 in DNA: TGTGCCAGCAGCTTAGATCGGAGCAGCGAGCAGTTCTTC.

This clonotype was counted many times. The chain combines TRBV30 with TRBJ1-2; TRBD1 matches at 7 bases. The CDR3 extends over 14 amino acids. Germline V lookup: CDR1 GTSNPN, CDR2 SVGIG (reference sequence). V lost 0 bases to trimming and J lost 7 bases; unmatched junction nucleotides: 8. As DNA, the CDR3 is TGTGCCTGGAGTGTAAACAGGGGCCAGAGTGGCTACACCTTC. Encoded protein: CAWSVNRGQSGYTF. The variable domain in full, with the rest retrieved from reference TRBV30 and TRBJ1-2, is SQTIHQWPATLVQPVGSPLSLECTVEGTSNPNLYWYRQAAGRGLQLLFYSVGIGQISSEVPQNLSASRPQDRQFILSSKKLLLSDSGFYLCAWSVNRGQSGYTFGSGTRLTVV.

The table lists this clonotype with many counts. This chain connects TRBV27 to TRBJ2-7, with unresolved D. V lost 6 bases, J lost 0 bases, and 12 bases lay in between. Germline CDR1 MNHEY, CDR2 SMNVEV (reference sequence). The CDR3 sequence is 14 residues long. CDR3 nucleotides: TGTGCCAGCAGCCTTACACGTAGCTCCTACGAGCAGTACTTC. This translates into CASSLTRSSYEQYF.

The table lists this clonotype with many counts. CDR3 loop: CASSFRDRQIYGYTF. CDR3 sequence (DNA): TGTGCCAGCAGCTTCCGGGACAGACAGATATATGGCTACACCTTC. The chain uses TRBV7-8 and TRBJ1-2, with 7 bases that match TRBD1. Losses at the gene ends were 3 bases for V and 5 bases for J; bases not matched to a gene: 9. CDR3 size: 15 residues. Per the germline V gene, CDR1 is SGHVS and CDR2 is FQNEAQ.

This clonotype was recorded at least ten times. The V call is TRBV5-5, the J call TRBJ1-1; possibly TRBD1 for D (5 bases). With 5 bases removed from V and 0 bases from J, the gap between germline ends came to 11 bases. Germline V gene data show CDR1 as SGHKS and CDR2 as YYEKEE (reference sequence). The CDR3 has 14 residues. The CDR3 region has the DNA TGTGCCAGCAGTCTCGGGGCGGTGAACACTGAAGCTTTCTTT. It is translated as CASSLGAVNTEAFF. Combining the CDR3 with reference TRBV5-5 and TRBJ1-1 gives the whole variable domain DAGVTQSPTHLIKTRGQQVTLRCSPISGHKSVSWYQQVLGQGPQFIFQYYEKEERGRGNFPDRFSARQFPNYSSELNVNALLLGDSALYLCASSLGAVNTEAFFGQGTRLTVV.

This clonotype was counted ten times or more. The rearrangement uses TRBV20-1 and TRBJ2-2; TRBD1 might be the D (6 bases). V shed 5 bases and J shed 0 bases, with 10 bases lying between them. The CDR3 totals 14 residues. The germline gives CDR1 DFQATT, CDR2 SNEGSKA (reference sequence). The DNA of the CDR3 is TGCAGTGCTCGCCGGGACACGAACACCGGGGAGCTGTTTTTT. It translates to CSARRDTNTGELFF.

This clonotype was recorded many times. The V and J genes are TRBV5-1 and TRBJ1-3, with 9 bases matching TRBD1. This CDR3 contains 14 residues. With V trimmed by 3 bases and J by 4 bases, 2 bases remained unmatched. Germline CDR1 SGHRS, CDR2 YFSETQ. The chain's CDR3 is CASSYGTGGNTIYF. The CDR3 DNA follows: TGCGCCAGCAGCTACGGGACAGGGGGAAACACCATATATTTT.

Concerning this clonotype: Since a much larger clone is just one base distant, this may be a read error. The chain links TRBV19 to TRBJ1-1; 7 bases agree with TRBD1. Per the germline V gene, CDR1 is LNHDA and CDR2 is SQIVND (reference sequence). CDR3 length: 15 amino acids. CDR3 coding DNA: TGTGCCGGTAGTATCTACAGGGGTAGGGGCACTGAAGCTTTCTTT. It encodes CAGSIYRGRGTEAFF.

Only one count was recorded for this clonotype. The V gene is TRBV2, the J gene TRBJ2-1; 7 positions match TRBD2. There are 13 residues in the CDR3. Germline-derived CDR1 and CDR2 are SNHLY and FYNNEI. V dropped 7 bases and J dropped 8; count of bases not matched to a gene: 8. CDR3 sequence (DNA): TGTGCCAGCAATGGGCGTGGGGGGGATGAGCAGTTCTTC. Translation gives CASNGRGGDEQFF.

The DNA for the CDR3 is TGCGCCAGCAGTCAATCGGTCGACACGGGACATTCCTACGAGCAGTACTTC. Encoded protein: CASSQSVDTGHSYEQYF. The chain links TRBV23-1 to TRBJ2-7; D is perhaps TRBD1 (6 bases). TRBV23-1 is known as an ORF, though its function is uncertain. CDR3 size: 17 residues. Trimming took 0 bases from V and 1 from J, leaving 16 bases between them.

This clonotype appeared many times. This sequence joins TRBV12-3 or TRBV12-4 and TRBJ2-1, with 10 positions matching TRBD2. V shed 3 bases, J shed 3 bases, and the junction held 2 bases outside the gene matches. The CDR3 extends over 15 amino acids. The CDR3 protein is CASSFRTSGYNEQFF. CDR3 coding DNA: TGTGCCAGCAGTTTTAGGACTAGCGGCTACAATGAGCAGTTCTTC.

Only a few counts were recorded for this clonotype. The rearrangement joins TRBV29-1 to TRBJ2-1; 8 bases agree with TRBD1. The CDR3 runs 14 residues. CDR1 SQVTM and CDR2 ANQGSEA come from the germline V gene. V lost 4 bases and J lost 3; bases outside the gene matches: 5. CDR3 coding DNA: TGCAGCGTTGGACAGGGGATGGTCTACAATGAGCAGTTCTTC. It specifies CSVGQGMVYNEQFF.

This clonotype occurred many times. This sequence joins TRBV20-1 and TRBJ2-3; D call uncertain. CDR1 and CDR2 (germline): DFQATT, SNEGSKA (reference sequence). The V gene lost 1 base and the J gene lost 4 bases, with 6 bases spanning the gap. The CDR3 contains 12 residues. The CDR3 here is CSARGGPDTQYF. CDR3 in DNA: TGCAGTGCTAGAGGCGGCCCAGATACGCAGTATTTT.

This clonotype has just a few counts. The rearrangement uses TRBV5-4 and TRBJ2-2, with D possibly being TRBD2 (5 bases). The germline V and J ends were trimmed by 0 bases and 6 bases, with 12 bases remaining between them. CDR3 length equals 15 residues. Germline loops: CDR1 SGHNT, CDR2 YYREEE (reference sequence). CDR3 amino acids: CASSLGGRAAGELFF. In DNA form, the CDR3 reads TGTGCCAGCAGCTTGGGCGGCAGAGCGGCCGGGGAGCTGTTTTTT.

This clonotype appeared a few times. The rearrangement uses TRBV6-2 or TRBV6-3 and TRBJ2-1; TRBD1 might be the D (5 bases). Per germline, CDR1 MNHEY and CDR2 SVGEGT. V gave up 2 bases and J gave up 9 bases, with 8 bases separating them. This CDR3 comprises 12 residues. CDR3 protein: CASSYDSPEQFF. Here the CDR3 DNA reads TGTGCCAGCAGTTACGACAGTCCTGAGCAGTTCTTC.

This clonotype was recorded at least ten times. V usage is TRBV20-1 and J usage is TRBJ2-1; D is undetermined. V was shortened by 1 base and J by 4 bases, with 5 bases between the two germline ends. The CDR3 runs to 12 residues. Germline assignment: CDR1 DFQATT and CDR2 SNEGSKA (reference sequence). The CDR3 DNA sequence: TGCAGTGCTAGAGCGGAGTACAATGAGCAGTTCTTC. Translated: CSARAEYNEQFF.

Ten or more counts support this clonotype. V gene TRBV7-2 combines with J gene TRBJ2-1; TRBD1 agrees at 9 bases. Trimming took 3 bases from V and 4 from J; bases not matched to a gene: 4. Germline V gene lookup returns CDR1 SGHTA and CDR2 FQGNSA. This CDR3 spans 15 amino acids. CDR3 loop: CASSLDRGFYNEQFF. CDR3 coding DNA: TGTGCCAGCAGCTTGGACAGGGGCTTTTACAATGAGCAGTTCTTC.

This clonotype was detected ten times or more. The gene calls are TRBV19 and TRBJ2-1, with 12 bases aligning to TRBD2. Germline V lookup: CDR1 LNHDA, CDR2 SQIVND (reference sequence). This CDR3 contains 13 residues. Trimming took 7 bases from V and 10 from J; bases not matched to a gene: 5. The CDR3 loop reads CASTLGLAGEQFF. For the CDR3, the DNA is TGTGCCAGTACCCTTGGACTAGCGGGGGAGCAGTTCTTC.

There are many counts of this clonotype. This rearrangement joins TRBV29-1 to TRBJ2-4; 9 nucleotides line up with TRBD2. Unmatched junction bases numbered 7, after V lost 3 bases and J lost 7 bases. CDR1 is SQVTM, CDR2 ANQGSEA, per germline. The CDR3 length is 14 residues. CDR3 DNA sequence: TGCAGCGTTGAGGCGGGAGGGCCGAGGAACATTCAGTACTTC. Translated, it gives CSVEAGGPRNIQYF. Full variable domain (rest looked up from reference TRBV29-1 and TRBJ2-4): SAVISQKPSRDICQRGTSLTIQCQVDSQVTMMFWYRQQPGQSLTLIATANQGSEATYESGFVIDKFPISRPNLTFSTLTVSNMSPEDSSIYLCSVEAGGPRNIQYFGAGTRLSVL.

This clonotype was counted ten times or more. This chain uses TRBV24-1 with TRBJ1-1; D unresolved. Germline V gives CDR1 KGHDR, CDR2 SFDVKD. The CDR3 runs to 13 residues. V shed 9 bases and J shed 1 base, with 11 bases lying between them. The CDR3 reads CATSGYGNTEAFF. In DNA form, the CDR3 reads TGTGCCACCTCGGGATACGGGAACACTGAAGCTTTCTTT.

A single count supports this clonotype. This may be a read error, as it is one base from a much larger clone. The rearrangement joins TRBV12-3 or TRBV12-4 to TRBJ2-5; D is possibly TRBD2 (6 bases). This CDR3 spans 15 amino acids. CDR3 bases: TGTGCCGGCAGTCCCGATGCGGGAACCCAAGAGACCCAGTACTTC. This gives the protein CAGSPDAGTQETQYF.

This clonotype was seen repeatedly, ten times or more. The chain carries TRBV12-3 or TRBV12-4 and TRBJ2-1; D is unclear. This CDR3 spans 15 amino acids. Deletions cut 3 bases from V and 0 bases from J, with 9 bases between. The CDR3, as DNA: TGTGCCAGCAGTTTTAGTCGCGGCTCCTACAATGAGCAGTTCTTC. Its protein is CASSFSRGSYNEQFF.

At least ten counts were recorded for this clonotype. The chain couples TRBV2 to TRBJ2-7; perhaps TRBD2 as D (5 bases). Germline loops: CDR1 SNHLY, CDR2 FYNNEI. CDR3 size: 17 residues. V lost 4 bases and J lost 1, with 20 bases in between. CDR3: CASSVYPAVRLSYEQYF. CDR3 in DNA: TGTGCCAGCAGTGTTTATCCAGCGGTGAGACTTTCCTACGAGCAGTACTTC. The whole variable domain, remainder taken from reference TRBV2 and TRBJ2-7, is EPEVTQTPSHQVTQMGQEVILRCVPISNHLYFYWYRQILGQKVEFLVSFYNNEISEKSEIFDDQFSVERPDGSNFTLKIRSTKLEDSAMYFCASSVYPAVRLSYEQYFGPGTRLTVT.

This clonotype occurred many times. The chain couples TRBV5-1 to TRBJ2-2; weak D call: TRBD2 (7 bases). Trimming pared 7 bases from V and 6 bases from J, leaving 13 bases between. This CDR3 is built from 13 residues. From germline, CDR1 is SGHRS and CDR2 YFSETQ. The CDR3: CASRGGDPGELFF. The CDR3 DNA reads TGCGCCAGCCGAGGGGGGGACCCCGGGGAGCTGTTTTTT.

The V call is TRBV20-1, the J call TRBJ1-2; TRBD1 is a possible D gene (6 bases). Trimming removed 7 bases at V and 6 bases at J, with 9 bases between. The CDR3 loop spans 10 amino acids. Germline V CDR1 and CDR2: DFQATT, SNEGSKA (reference sequence). The CDR3 loop reads CSDGQHGYTF. DNA for the CDR3: TGCAGTGATGGACAGCATGGCTACACCTTC.

Details on this clonotype: One end of the junction does not line up with germline, which may come from a read error. The V call is TRBV11-2, the J call TRBJ1-1, with a possible D match to TRBD1 (5 bases). The CDR3 is made up of 15 amino acids. Germline loops: CDR1 SGHAT, CDR2 FQNNGV. Here the CDR3 reads CASCLIGAISTEAFF. The CDR3 DNA is TGTGCCAGCTGCTTAATTGGGGCGATTAGCACTGAAGCTTTCTTT.